This T cell receptor (beta chain) was profiled in a study of OX40 agonist ivuxolimab in advanced cancers. The CDR3 has 13 amino acids. Trimming left V 4 bases short and J 6 bases short, with 10 bases between. Germline V lookup: CDR1 SGHTA, CDR2 FQGNSA. Assay used: immunoSEQ multiplex PCR; TCRdb lists only in-frame clones, some missing. Of several thousand clones in the sample, around 75% are singletons; the top ten hold less than 75%. Specimen: CD4+ or CD8+ T cells sorted from blood, collected in a trial of the OX40 agonist ivuxolimab. The V gene is TRBV7-2, the J gene TRBJ2-1, with a weak D call TRBD2 (5 bases). The receptor's source is an adult with an advanced solid tumor such as melanoma, head and neck, liver or kidney cancer. The CDR3 loop is CASSSTRANEQFF. Here the CDR3 DNA reads TGTGCCAGCAGCTCCACTAGGGCCAATGAGCAGTTCTTC.